A single sample is the source of the 20 T cell receptor beta chains below, sequenced in a study of CD8 T cells in ankylosing spondylitis. MiXCR, applied by TCRdb to the 5' RACE reads, yields one record per CDR3 protein. The repertoire includes 350,000 to 450,000 distinct CDR3 sequences, roughly 20% of them detected once, and around 13% sits in the top ten. Sample: blood, either unsorted or a sorted T cell fraction (not recorded which). The origin of the receptors is a male donor with ankylosing spondylitis or in good health (not recorded which).

This clonotype was seen a handful of times. This chain joins TRBV12-3 or TRBV12-4 and TRBJ2-5, with TRBD2 matching over 13 bases. V lost 6 bases, J lost 5 bases, and 6 bases stayed unmatched. CDR3 length: 15 residues. CDR3 sequence (DNA): TGTGCCAGCAGCCTCTCGACTAGCGGGGGGGAGACCCAGTACTTC. It specifies CASSLSTSGGETQYF.

CDR3 bases: TGTGCCAGCAGCTTAGATAGAGGCCACGAAGAGACCCAGTACTTC. Translating gives CASSLDRGHEETQYF. This rearrangement joins TRBV11-2 to TRBJ2-5; D gene uncertain. Looked up from germline, CDR1 is SGHAT and CDR2 is FQNNGV. The CDR3 is 15 amino acids. Deletions cut 0 bases from V and 3 bases from J, with 11 bases between.

This clonotype was seen ten or more times. The chain uses TRBV5-6 and TRBJ2-1, with D maybe TRBD2 (6 bases). Germline V gene lookup returns CDR1 SGHDT and CDR2 YYEEEE. The CDR3 totals 14 residues. V shed 0 bases and J shed 4 bases, with 8 bases lying between them. The CDR3 DNA reads TGTGCCAGCAGCTTGGGTCGGGGGTACAATGAGCAGTTCTTC. It yields the protein CASSLGRGYNEQFF.

The sample holds a few counts of this clonotype. V gene TRBV14 combines with J gene TRBJ1-1; the D is unclear. This CDR3 region has 13 residues. V lost 3 bases and J lost 6, with 11 bases in between. Germline-derived CDR1 and CDR2 are SGHDN and FVKESK. The CDR3 here is CASSQFRRAEAFF. The CDR3 DNA is TGTGCCAGCAGCCAGTTCCGGCGAGCTGAAGCTTTCTTT.

This chain uses TRBV12-3 or TRBV12-4 with TRBJ2-1; 8 bases are a match to TRBD2. CDR3 size: 14 residues. Losses at the gene ends were 6 bases for V and 8 bases for J; bases not matched to a gene: 9. The CDR3: CASRLFGGVDEQFF. The CDR3 coding sequence is TGTGCCAGCAGGTTGTTCGGGGGGGTAGATGAGCAGTTCTTC.

Only a few counts were recorded for this clonotype. The rearrangement joins TRBV7-9 to TRBJ2-3; D not certain. In germline, CDR1 is SEHNR, CDR2 FQNEAQ (reference sequence). This CDR3 is built from 16 residues. The germline V and J ends were trimmed by 6 bases and 2 bases, with 18 bases remaining between them. The CDR3 nucleotides are TGTGCCAGCAGGAAGGAATGGGGATTAACCACAGATACGCAGTATTTT. Translation: CASRKEWGLTTDTQYF.

The table lists this clonotype with a few counts. CDR3 residues: CSARDIGVWETQYF. In nucleotides, the CDR3 is TGCAGTGCTAGAGATATCGGGGTGTGGGAGACCCAGTACTTC. The chain couples TRBV20-1 to TRBJ2-5, with TRBD2 as a possible D gene (5 bases). The germline V gene has CDR1 DFQATT and CDR2 SNEGSKA (reference sequence). Trimming took off 0 bases at V and 5 bases at J, with 13 bases between the two ends. CDR3 length: 14 amino acids.

This clonotype was observed a few times. This sequence joins TRBV7-9 and TRBJ1-1; TRBD1 might be the D (5 bases). CDR3 length: 15 amino acids. In germline, CDR1 is SEHNR, CDR2 FQNEAQ (reference sequence). Trimming cost V 4 bases and J 2 bases, with 14 bases left between them. Here the CDR3 DNA reads TGTGCCAGCAGCTCCCAAACGGGACTCAACACTGAAGCTTTCTTT. It encodes CASSSQTGLNTEAFF.

The CDR3 protein is CASSPDGTGNGYTF. CDR3 nucleotides: TGTGCCAGCAGCCCAGACGGGACAGGGAATGGCTACACCTTC. The chain has TRBV7-8 and TRBJ1-2, with 9 bases fitting TRBD1. This CDR3 has 14 residues. J lost 6 bases, V lost 5 bases, and 7 bases had no gene match. The germline CDR1 and CDR2 sequences are SGHVS and FQNEAQ.

This clonotype was counted between two and nine times. In DNA form, the CDR3 reads TGTGCCAGCAGCAAACAGGGGGGTTGGTCCAATGAGCAGTTCTTC. Residues: CASSKQGGWSNEQFF. The chain uses TRBV11-2 and TRBJ2-1, with 8 bases aligning to TRBD1. Trimming took 5 bases from V and 6 from J; bases not matched to a gene: 9. This CDR3 has 15 amino acids. Germline lookup yields CDR1 SGHAT and CDR2 FQNNGV.

This clonotype has more than one count but fewer than ten. This sequence joins TRBV3-1 and TRBJ2-7; TRBD2 matches 7 bases. Looked up from germline, CDR1 is LGHDT and CDR2 is YNNKEL (reference sequence). Trimming cost V 5 bases and J 3 bases; bases outside gene matches: 7. The CDR3 extends over 14 amino acids. The CDR3 region is CASSFRDYFYEQYF. The CDR3 coding sequence is TGTGCCAGCAGCTTCCGGGACTACTTCTACGAGCAGTACTTC.

This clonotype turned up a few times. J is TRBJ2-7 and V is TRBV18; D possibly corresponds to TRBD1 (5 bases). V was clipped by 4 bases and J by 8 bases, with 21 bases between them. This CDR3 is 15 amino acids long. Germline CDR1 reads KGHSH; CDR2 reads LQKENI. CDR3 loop: CASSRTPGPEMQQYF. CDR3 DNA sequence: TGTGCCAGCTCACGCACTCCAGGGCCTGAGATGCAGCAGTACTTC.

This sequence joins TRBV29-1 and TRBJ2-7, with 8 bases fitting TRBD1. The CDR3 runs to 12 residues. Trimming took 6 bases from V and 5 from J; bases not matched to a gene: 6. Germline V gene lookup returns CDR1 SQVTM and CDR2 ANQGSEA. CDR3 sequence reads: CSVRTGSDEQYF. In DNA, the CDR3 is TGCAGCGTCCGGACAGGGTCGGACGAGCAGTACTTC.

The chain joins TRBV10-2 to TRBJ2-1; TRBD2 matches at 7 bases. Germline CDR1 reads WSHSY; CDR2 reads SAAADI. Germline trimming cut 2 bases from V and 4 bases from J; bases unmatched to any gene: 5. There are 15 residues in the CDR3. CDR3 coding DNA: TGCGCCAGCAGTGAGGGGTGGGGGGGATACAATGAGCAGTTCTTC. It specifies CASSEGWGGYNEQFF.

The chain is built from TRBV7-8 and TRBJ2-3; tentatively, D is TRBD1 or TRBD2 (5 bases each). This CDR3 is 16 amino acids long. CDR1 is SGHVS, CDR2 FQNEAQ, per germline. V shed 5 bases and J shed 0 bases, with 15 bases lying between them. The CDR3 DNA follows: TGTGCCAGCAGCCTGCTCCGGGACGGCAGCACAGATACGCAGTATTTT. This gives the protein CASSLLRDGSTDTQYF. Combining the CDR3 with reference TRBV7-8 and TRBJ2-3 gives the whole variable domain GAGVSQSPRYKVAKRGQDVALRCDPISGHVSLFWYQQALGQGPEFLTYFQNEAQLDKSGLPSDRFFAERPEGSVSTLKIQRTQQEDSAVYLCASSLLRDGSTDTQYFGPGTRLTVL.

This clonotype was found once. The V gene is TRBV3-1, the J gene TRBJ2-5; 10 nucleotides align to TRBD1. The V gene's germline CDR1 is LGHDT and CDR2 YNNKEL (reference sequence). This CDR3 region has 19 residues. The V segment lost 1 base and the J segment 0 bases; nucleotides outside the gene matches: 11. The CDR3 sequence: CASSQVFWTGGSYQETQYF. CDR3 nucleotide sequence: TGTGCCAGCAGCCAAGTTTTTTGGACAGGGGGGAGTTACCAAGAGACCCAGTACTTC.

This clonotype has a handful of counts. This sequence joins TRBV12-3 or TRBV12-4 and TRBJ1-4; 7 positions match TRBD1. Trimming removed 6 bases from V and 7 bases from J; junction bases left unmatched: 8. The CDR3 loop spans 14 amino acids. CDR3 in amino acids: CASRRGLLGEKLFF. CDR3 DNA sequence: TGTGCCAGCAGAAGGGGGCTCCTCGGTGAAAAACTGTTTTTT.

The sample holds a few counts of this clonotype. The chain recombines TRBV5-1 with TRBJ2-5; weak D call: TRBD1 (5 bases). CDR1 is SGHRS, CDR2 YFSETQ, per germline. This CDR3 region has 16 residues. Trimming cost V 4 bases and J 4 bases, with 20 bases left between them. In DNA, the CDR3 is TGCGCCAGCAGCGACACAGGCTTTCCTCTCTCAGAGACCCAGTACTTC. It is translated as CASSDTGFPLSETQYF.

A few counts support this clonotype. The chain is built from TRBV20-1 and TRBJ2-5; 10 bases fit TRBD2. This CDR3 has 15 amino acids. Germline V gives CDR1 DFQATT, CDR2 SNEGSKA (reference sequence). After removal of 1 base from V and 5 bases from J, the junction contained 7 bases not matched to a gene. The CDR3 nucleotides read TGCAGTGCTAGAGGGCAGCGGGGGGGCCCTGAGACCCAGTACTTC. It encodes CSARGQRGGPETQYF.

J is TRBJ2-7 and V is TRBV4-2, with D possibly matching TRBD2 (6 bases). The germline gives CDR1 LGHNA, CDR2 YNFKEQ. V dropped 1 base and J dropped 3 bases, with 16 bases sitting between them. The CDR3 consists of 16 residues. The CDR3 nucleotides are TGTGCCAGCAGCCAAGGGATCAATCGCGGGGTCTACGAGCAGTACTTC. As protein: CASSQGINRGVYEQYF.